The table lists the clone carrying this T cell receptor beta chain with a count of one. Antigen specificity is unknown. Donors were nominally healthy when sampled, though unrecorded immune exposures were likely. Germline V gives CDR1 MNHNS, CDR2 SASEGT. Trimming removed 5 bases from V and 5 bases from J; junction bases left unmatched: 9. The CDR3 loop spans 15 amino acids. This entry is derived from a study of cytomegalovirus exposure and HLA in healthy donors. General study points: The Asian-associated ancestry cluster reportedly had fewer N-insertions than the roughly 700-donor mean in a later analysis. Highly shared sequence variants in one cluster were likely a sequencing artifact.

The PCR made use of 60 Vbeta and 13 Jbeta primers. Assay: immunoSEQ multiplex PCR; the TCRdb copy retains only in-frame clones and omits some. Of 100,000 to 150,000 clones in the sample, roughly 80% were seen once. Sequencing was carried out using PBMCs. The chain employs TRBV6-1 and TRBJ2-5, with 9 bases identical to TRBD2. The receptor's source is a boy under 18 in good health and CMV-seronegative. CDR3 sequence: CASSTFAGGMETQYF. The CDR3, as DNA: TGTGCCAGCAGTACCTTCGCGGGAGGGATGGAGACCCAGTACTTC.